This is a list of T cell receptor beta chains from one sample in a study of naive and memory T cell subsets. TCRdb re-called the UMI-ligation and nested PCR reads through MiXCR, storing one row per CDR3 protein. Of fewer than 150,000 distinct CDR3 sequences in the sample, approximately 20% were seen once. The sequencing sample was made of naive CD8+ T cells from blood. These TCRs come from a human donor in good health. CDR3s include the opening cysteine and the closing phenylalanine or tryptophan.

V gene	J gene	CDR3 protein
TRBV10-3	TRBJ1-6	CAISGDIENSPLHF
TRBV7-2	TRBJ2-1	CASSLPATSGRDYNEQFF
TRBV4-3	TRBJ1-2	CASSRQDGTVYGYTF
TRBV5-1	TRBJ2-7	CASSLYGIGNYEQYF
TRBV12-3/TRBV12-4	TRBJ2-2	CASSSSGTNTGELFF
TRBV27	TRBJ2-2	CASSMSVGVTLTGELFF
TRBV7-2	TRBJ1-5	CASSEPGQDLFHF
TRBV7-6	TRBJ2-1	CASSWVAGESSYNEQFF
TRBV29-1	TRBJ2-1	CSVAPYNEQFF
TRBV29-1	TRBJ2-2	CSVEARGRTGELFF
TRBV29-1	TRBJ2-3	CSTAGDTNTDTQYF